Listed here are 5 T cell receptor beta chains from one sample, sequenced in a study of post-analysis software for immune sequencing data (dated by TCRdb to the mid-2010s). The paper as a whole reports these results and caveats: Significantly higher frequencies in patients than in controls were found for about five TRBV segments, including TRBV5-6, TRBV5-1 and TRBV20-1.

These TCRs' antigens remain unknown. Library preparation was by PCR. The sequencer was an Illumina HiSeq 2500. To reduce PCR and sequencing biases, unique molecular identifiers were incorporated into the TCR beta cDNA libraries. In TCRdb, the public reads were trimmed at Q25 with fastp and aligned with MiXCR, with productive beta chains retained. Entries are consolidated by CDR3 protein sequence, retaining the most common genes and DNA. This sample comprises fewer than 550,000 distinct CDR3 sequences, around a third of them detected only once. Of the sample, approximately 6% is held by the ten largest clones. The sequenced sample was blood. The receptors come from a girl under 18 with multiple sclerosis.

This clonotype was recorded at least ten times. This chain links TRBV7-8 with TRBJ2-5; D is perhaps TRBD1 (5 bases). Per germline, CDR1 SGHVS and CDR2 FQNEAQ. The CDR3 spans 12 residues. Trimming took 5 bases from V and 7 from J, leaving 11 bases between them. CDR3 coding DNA: TGTGCCAGCAGCCCCTATGACAGGACCCAGTACTTC. This gives the protein CASSPYDRTQYF. The full variable domain, completed using reference TRBV7-8 and TRBJ2-5, is GAGVSQSPRYKVAKRGQDVALRCDPISGHVSLFWYQQALGQGPEFLTYFQNEAQLDKSGLPSDRFFAERPEGSVSTLKIQRTQQEDSAVYLCASSPYDRTQYFGPGTRLLVL.

This rearrangement joins TRBV6-1 to TRBJ2-4, with D unresolved. The ends were cut back, 5 bases at V and 0 bases at J, with 11 bases in the middle. The V gene's germline CDR1 is MNHNS and CDR2 SASEGT. The CDR3 spans 15 residues. The CDR3 is CASSSGRLAKNIQYF. The CDR3 DNA sequence: TGTGCCAGCAGTTCCGGACGACTAGCCAAAAACATTCAGTACTTC.

This clonotype was found a few times. This chain links TRBV20-1 with TRBJ1-2; TRBD1 might be the D (6 bases). The CDR3 is 13 residues long. The V end lost 5 bases, the J end lost 7 bases, and 17 bases lay between the germline ends. CDR1 and CDR2 (germline): DFQATT, SNEGSKA (reference sequence). The CDR3 DNA sequence: TGCAGTGCTTCCCGGGACAAAGCAACTGGCTACACCTTC. It encodes CSASRDKATGYTF.

This clonotype was seen only a few times. The CDR3 nucleotides read TGTGCCAGCAGCGCGGGGGAGGAGACCCAGTACTTC. Translated, it gives CASSAGEETQYF. The rearrangement uses TRBV9 and TRBJ2-5; tentatively, D is TRBD2 (6 bases). CDR1 and CDR2 (germline): SGDLS, YYNGEE. V was cut by 3 bases and J by 5 bases, with 8 bases left in between. This CDR3 is 12 amino acids long.

The chain couples TRBV9 to TRBJ1-2; TRBD1 is a possible D gene (5 bases). V shed 0 bases and J shed 4 bases, with 10 bases lying between them. The germline gives CDR1 SGDLS, CDR2 YYNGEE. CDR3 length: 14 residues. CDR3 nucleotides: TGTGCCAGCAGCGTAGAAGGGGTTCCCTATGGCTACACCTTC. Protein sequence: CASSVEGVPYGYTF.